This T cell receptor (beta chain) is from a study of neurological immune-mediated disorders. Between the trimmed V and J ends, which lost 4 bases and 0 bases, there was a span of 12 bases. Germline V gene sequence: CDR1 WSHSY, CDR2 SAAADI. The CDR3 sequence is 15 residues long. This clonotype was counted at least ten times. TCRdb itself ran the 5' RACE reads through MiXCR, one entry per CDR3 protein. The data contain 35,000 to 45,000 distinct CDR3 sequences, 9.5% to 13% of them singletons. This clonotype originated in a woman under 40 with HTLV-1-associated myelopathy (HAM/TSP). The V gene is TRBV10-2, the J gene TRBJ1-1; a possible D gene is TRBD1 (5 bases). Sample: CD4+ T cells from blood. The CDR3 sequence is CASSVQGTMNTEAFF. The CDR3 coding sequence is TGCGCCAGCAGTGTCCAGGGAACTATGAACACTGAAGCTTTCTTT.